The TCR beta chain described here comes from a study of T-cell reconstitution after alpha-beta-depleted transplantation in children. This CDR3 comprises 14 residues. V lost 3 bases to trimming and J lost 8 bases, with 14 bases between them. From germline, CDR1 is SEHNR and CDR2 FQNEAQ (reference sequence). Overall study results and limits: Several hundred rapidly expanded clones from non-depleted graft cells reportedly supplied alpha-beta T cells about two months post-transplant. Newly made T cells mostly supplied T-cell counts and diversity one year after transplant. TCRbeta diversity was high at day 60 in some patients (a result of surviving recipient T cells and thymic progenitors).

Unique molecular identifiers were incorporated into the prepared TCRbeta library. TCRdb reanalysed the PCR reads using MiXCR and keeps one entry per CDR3 protein. The table lists approximately 31,000 distinct CDR3 sequences, about 6% of them singletons. This clonotype appeared many times. Its antigen is undetermined. The rearrangement uses TRBV7-9 and TRBJ2-1; tentative D call: TRBD2 (6 bases). This clonotype was sampled from a child under two years old who had a stem cell transplant for acute myeloid leukemia, so the T cells may come from the graft donor. The sample here was peripheral blood, taken 60 days after TCRalphabeta/CD19-depleted stem cell transplant. The CDR3: CASSLGGATDEQFF. DNA for the CDR3: TGTGCCAGCAGCTTGGGCGGGGCGACCGATGAGCAGTTCTTC.